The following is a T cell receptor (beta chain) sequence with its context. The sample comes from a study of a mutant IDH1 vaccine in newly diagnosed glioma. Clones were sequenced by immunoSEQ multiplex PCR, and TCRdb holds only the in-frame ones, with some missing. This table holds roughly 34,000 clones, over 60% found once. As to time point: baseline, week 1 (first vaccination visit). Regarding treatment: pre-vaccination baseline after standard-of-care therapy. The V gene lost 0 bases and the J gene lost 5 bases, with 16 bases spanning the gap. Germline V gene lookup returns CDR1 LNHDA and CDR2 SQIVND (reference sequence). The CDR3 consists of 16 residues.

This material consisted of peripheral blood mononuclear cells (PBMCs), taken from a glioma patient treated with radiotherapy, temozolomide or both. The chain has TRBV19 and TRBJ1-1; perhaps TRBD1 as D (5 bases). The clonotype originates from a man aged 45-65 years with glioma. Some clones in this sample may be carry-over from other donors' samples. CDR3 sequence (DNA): TGTGCCAGTAGTATAGATTTCGGGTTCGGGGGGACTGAAGCTTTCTTT. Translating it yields CASSIDFGFGGTEAFF.